This is a list of T cell receptor beta chains from one sample in a study of post-analysis software for immune sequencing data. TCRdb re-analysed the PCR reads in MiXCR, keeping a single row per CDR3 protein. The sample has roughly 800,000 distinct CDR3 sequences, about 27% seen once. Sequencing was carried out using blood. These receptors were collected from a girl between 5 and 17 years old with multiple sclerosis. CDR3s include the opening cysteine and the closing phenylalanine or tryptophan. A D gene is named only where the DNA matches it firmly. Clone size is given for some rows only: seen once, a few or many times, or a class if the clone is expanded.

TRBJ2-3 | NA | TRBD2 | TRBV7-2 | TGTGCCAGCAGCTTAGTCGGGGCTAGCGGGGGGGGAGTCGATACGCAGTATTTT | CASSLVGASGGGVDTQYF
TRBJ2-3 | NA | TRBD2 | TRBV4-3 | TGCGCCAGCAGCCAAGTTCCGGGAGGCACTGATACGCAGTATTTT | CASSQVPGGTDTQYF
TRBJ1-4 | NA | NA | TRBV20-1 | TGCAGTGCTAGAGTTATGGCAGCCCGAAATGAAAAACTGTTTTTT | CSARVMAARNEKLFF
TRBJ2-1 | NA | NA | TRBV12-5 | TGTGCTAGGGGCCCGAGTGGAAATGAGCAGTTCTTC | CARGPSGNEQFF
TRBJ1-2 | NA | NA | TRBV29-1 | TGCAGCGTTGATCGACATCTGCCCTATGGCTACACCTTC | CSVDRHLPYGYTF
TRBJ2-4 | NA | NA | TRBV28 | TGTGCCAGCAGTTTATCAGGAGGGGGCCAAAACATTCAGTACTTC | CASSLSGGGQNIQYF
TRBJ2-1 | NA | NA | TRBV20-1 | TGCAGTGCTAGAAGGGGCTCCTACAATGAGCAGTTCTTC | CSARRGSYNEQFF
TRBJ1-2 | NA | NA | TRBV7-9 | TGTGCCAGCAGCCCCCAGGGACCCTCACCTGGCTACACCTTC | CASSPQGPSPGYTF
TRBJ2-1 | NA | TRBD1 | TRBV11-2 | TGTGCCAGCAGCAGGGGACAGGGGGCTCATGAGCAGTTCTTC | CASSRGQGAHEQFF
TRBJ2-6 | once | NA | TRBV5-1 | TGCGCCAGCAGCTTGTGGCAGGGCAGCTCTGGGGCCAACGTCCGGACTTTC | CASSLWQGSSGANVRTF
TRBJ2-1 | NA | NA | TRBV30 | TGTGCCTGGAGTGTAGAAAGGACCGCCCCTTCCCCCAATGAGCAGTTCTTC | CAWSVERTAPSPNEQFF
TRBJ1-2 | few | NA | TRBV20-1 | TGCAGTGCTAGAGACACCGCCCGGGGTGGCTACACCTTC | CSARDTARGGYTF
TRBJ2-5 | NA | NA | TRBV6-2/TRBV6-3 | TGTGCCAGCAGTTACGGTCCCGGCGCCCAGTACTTC | CASSYGPGAQYF
TRBJ2-4 | few | NA | TRBV5-1 | TGCGCCAGCAGCTTGGAGGCTCCGAGCATTCAGTACTTC | CASSLEAPSIQYF
TRBJ1-2 | NA | TRBD1 | TRBV12-3/TRBV12-4 | TGTGCCAGCAGTTTAGCCACAGGGGCCTCGTATGACTACACCTTC | CASSLATGASYDYTF
TRBJ2-5 | NA | TRBD2 | TRBV7-2 | TGTGCCAGCAGCTTCCCCTCGCGGGGGGAGACCCAGTACTTC | CASSFPSRGETQYF
TRBJ1-4 | few | NA | TRBV15 | TGTGCCACCAGCGCGCAACCAATAACGCCGCTTAATGAAAAACTGTTTTTT | CATSAQPITPLNEKLFF
TRBJ2-1 | NA | TRBD1 | TRBV7-9 | TGTGCCAGCAGCTCAAACCAATTGACAGGGCCTTTTGCCTACAATGAGCAGTTCTTC | CASSSNQLTGPFAYNEQFF
TRBJ2-3 | NA | NA | TRBV9 | TGTGCCAGCACCCGAATGGTAGGAACTAGCACAGATACGCAGTATTTT | CASTRMVGTSTDTQYF
TRBJ1-2 | NA | TRBD1 | TRBV29-1 | TGCAGCGTTGATAGCCCGACAGGGTCCTATGGCTACACCTTC | CSVDSPTGSYGYTF
TRBJ2-5 | NA | TRBD2 | TRBV6-1 | TGTGCCAGCAGTCCTCGTGGGGCGAGCGGGGGTAGATTGCGGGAGACCCAGTACTTC | CASSPRGASGGRLRETQYF
TRBJ2-1 | NA | NA | TRBV29-1 | TGCCGCGTTGAGTCCAGGGTGGGGTACAATGAGCAGTTCTTC | CRVESRVGYNEQFF
TRBJ2-1 | NA | TRBD2 | TRBV27 | TGTGCCAGCAGCATACGGGAGGGCCAGGGTGAGCAGTTCTTC | CASSIREGQGEQFF
TRBJ2-5 | NA | TRBD2 | TRBV12-3/TRBV12-4 | TGTGCCAGCAGTTCTAGCGGGAGGCCGGGAGAGACCCAGTACTTC | CASSSSGRPGETQYF
TRBJ1-3 | NA | NA | TRBV3-1 | TGTGCCAGCAGCCAAGATTTTATTCCGCGCTCTGGAAACACCATATATTTT | CASSQDFIPRSGNTIYF
TRBJ2-7 | NA | NA | TRBV6-6 | TGTGCCAGCAGTTGGGACCACGGGCAGGGAACCTACGAGCAGTACTTC | CASSWDHGQGTYEQYF
TRBJ1-2 | once | TRBD1 | TRBV28 | TGTGCCAGCATCCCGGACAGGTTTAACTATGGCTACACCTTC | CASIPDRFNYGYTF
TRBJ2-1 | NA | TRBD2 | TRBV12-3/TRBV12-4 | TGTGCCAGCAACGCTCCCGGGAGGTACAATGAGCAGTTCTTC | CASNAPGRYNEQFF
TRBJ2-3 | NA | TRBD1 | TRBV5-8 | TGTGCCAGCAGCTTGTTCGTTGGGGGACAGGGAGGCACAGATACGCAGTATTTT | CASSLFVGGQGGTDTQYF
TRBJ2-3 | NA | NA | TRBV27 | TGTGCCAGCAGCTCGGGGCTGCACCCTAGCACAGATACGCAGTATTTT | CASSSGLHPSTDTQYF
TRBJ2-1 | many | NA | TRBV7-2 | TGTGCCAGCAGCTTAGCAGGATTACAGGGTGCTGAGCAGTTCTTC | CASSLAGLQGAEQFF
TRBJ2-3 | NA | NA | TRBV12-3/TRBV12-4 | TGTGCCAGCAGTACCGGAGTTACAGCAGATACGCAGTATTTT | CASSTGVTADTQYF
TRBJ1-1 | NA | NA | TRBV15 | TGTGCCACCAGCAGAGGACAGACCATGAACACTGAAGCTTTCTTT | CATSRGQTMNTEAFF
TRBJ2-1 | NA | TRBD1 | TRBV2 | TGTGCCAGCAGTGAATCAATCGGGACAGGGGGCTCCAGGCAGCAGTTCTTC | CASSESIGTGGSRQQFF
TRBJ1-4 | NA | NA | TRBV3-1 | TGTGCCAGCAGCCGAGGTCTTACAGGCCGGCATGCAACTAATGAAAAACTGTTTTTT | CASSRGLTGRHATNEKLFF
TRBJ2-1 | few | NA | TRBV29-1 | TGCAGCGTTTTAGCGAGCTCCTACAATGAGCAGTTCTTC | CSVLASSYNEQFF
TRBJ2-3 | few | NA | TRBV11-2 | TGTGCCAGCAGCTTAGGGAGGACAGCCCTCACAGATACGCAGTATTTT | CASSLGRTALTDTQYF
TRBJ2-1 | many | NA | TRBV24-1 | TGTGCCACCAGTGATTGGAGCTATGAGCAGTTCTTC | CATSDWSYEQFF
TRBJ2-5 | NA | TRBD2 | TRBV10-3 | TGTGCCATCAGGGAGGGACTAGCGGGACAAGAGACCCAGTACTTC | CAIREGLAGQETQYF
TRBJ2-7 | NA | NA | TRBV27 | TGTGCCAGCAGCCCCTGGACCACCTTCGAGCAGTACTTC | CASSPWTTFEQYF
TRBJ1-4 | few | TRBD1 | TRBV7-8 | TGTGCCAGCAGCTCAGGACAGGGCCGAGAAAAACTGTTTTTT | CASSSGQGREKLFF
TRBJ1-1 | few | NA | TRBV6-5 | TGTGCCAGCATCAAGAGGGGGAACACTGAAGCTTTCTTT | CASIKRGNTEAFF
TRBJ2-1 | NA | TRBD2 | TRBV11-2 | TGTGCCAGCAGCGCACGGACTAGTCTGGGGCTCAATGAGCAGTTCTTC | CASSARTSLGLNEQFF
TRBJ2-3 | few | NA | TRBV14 | TGTGCCAGCAGGAATTCGGGAGCCTCCACAGATACGCAGTATTTT | CASRNSGASTDTQYF